Below, 19 T cell receptor beta chains from the same sample are listed, as sequenced in a study of T cell changes during pregnancy in multiple sclerosis (dated by TCRdb to the late 2010s). Library preparation used the immunoSEQ multiplex PCR assay. What TCRdb holds here is the immuneACCESS table cut down to in-frame rearrangements. Part of the clones is not present; checked against another copy, under half of the missing clones reflect an unresolved V gene, and the others are unexplained. The sample has roughly 64,000 clones on record, 90% of them singletons. Of the sample, approximately 5.8% is held by the ten largest clones. The material sequenced was peripheral blood, taken in the third trimester of pregnancy. Receptors were obtained from a female donor in good health, enrolled as a control in a pregnancy study.

The sample holds one count of this clone. V usage is TRBV11-2 and J usage is TRBJ2-6; D is ambiguous. The CDR3 length is 15 residues. Germline V CDR1 and CDR2: SGHAT, FQNNGV. Between the trimmed V and J ends, which lost 4 bases and 0 bases, there was a span of 7 bases. In nucleotides, the CDR3 is TGTGCCAGCAGCTACCAGGACTCTGGGGCCAACGTCCTGACTTTC. The encoded protein is CASSYQDSGANVLTF. The full variable domain, completed using reference TRBV11-2 and TRBJ2-6, is EAGVAQSPRYKIIEKRQSVAFWCNPISGHATLYWYQQILGQGPKLLIQFQNNGVVDDSQLPKDRFSAERLKGVDSTLKIQPAKLEDSAVYLCASSYQDSGANVLTFGAGSRLTVL.

Only one count was recorded for this clone. The rearrangement joins TRBV19 to TRBJ2-7, with D perhaps TRBD1 (5 bases). The CDR3 has 14 amino acids. Germline V gives CDR1 LNHDA, CDR2 SQIVND (reference sequence). Trimming pared 7 bases from V and 2 bases from J, leaving 15 bases between. The CDR3 protein is CASMKGHGPYEQYF. CDR3 bases: TGTGCCAGTATGAAAGGACACGGGCCCTACGAGCAGTACTTC.

This sequence joins TRBV7-9 and TRBJ2-5; TRBD2 is a possible D gene (6 bases). Trimming pared 0 bases from V and 3 bases from J, leaving 11 bases between. There are 15 residues in the CDR3. Germline V lookup: CDR1 SEHNR, CDR2 FQNEAQ (reference sequence). CDR3 protein: CASSLALGEEETQYF. CDR3 DNA sequence: TGTGCCAGCAGCTTAGCGCTAGGGGAGGAAGAGACCCAGTACTTC.

The rearrangement links TRBV25-1 to TRBJ2-1, with a weak D call TRBD2 (6 bases). Germline loops: CDR1 MGHDK, CDR2 SYGVNS. CDR3 length: 12 residues. V was cut by 6 bases and J by 9 bases, with 12 bases left in between. The CDR3 spells CASRDGSSEQFF. The CDR3 DNA reads TGTGCCAGCAGGGACGGGAGCAGTGAGCAGTTCTTC.

The chain combines TRBV6-4 with TRBJ2-3, with TRBD1 identical over 9 bases. Germline values: CDR1 MRHNA, CDR2 SNTAGT. With V trimmed by 6 bases and J by 8 bases, 12 bases remained unmatched. This CDR3 has 15 amino acids. The CDR3 sequence: CASSPQGALVGTQYF. Here the CDR3 DNA reads TGTGCCAGCAGCCCACAGGGGGCCTTGGTCGGTACGCAGTATTTT.

V usage is TRBV7-2 and J usage is TRBJ2-7, with TRBD2 matching over 7 bases. The CDR3 has 14 residues. The germline V gene has CDR1 SGHTA and CDR2 FQGNSA. With V trimmed by 1 base and J by 7 bases, 7 bases remained unmatched. The CDR3 DNA reads as TGTGCCAGCAGCTTAGATGCGGGGGTGAGGGAGCAGTACTTC. Its protein is CASSLDAGVREQYF.

This sequence joins TRBV11-3 and TRBJ1-3, with a tentative D call TRBD1 (6 bases). CDR3 size: 15 residues. Trimming took 2 bases from V and 0 from J, leaving 8 bases between them. Per germline, CDR1 SGHNT and CDR2 YENEEA. The CDR3 sequence: CASSLQGSSGNTIYF. Here the CDR3 DNA reads TGTGCCAGCAGCTTACAGGGGAGCTCTGGAAACACCATATATTTT.

The V gene is TRBV19, the J gene TRBJ2-7; 12 bases agree with TRBD2. The CDR3 totals 15 residues. The junction had 4 bases not matched to a gene; V was cut back by 5 bases and J by 2 bases. Germline values: CDR1 LNHDA, CDR2 SQIVND (reference sequence). In nucleotides, the CDR3 is TGTGCCAGTAGTGTTCGGACTAGCGGGACCTACGAGCAGTACTTC. Translation: CASSVRTSGTYEQYF.

This chain joins TRBV6-6 and TRBJ1-3; D uncertain. Germline loops: CDR1 MNHNY, CDR2 SVGAGI (reference sequence). This CDR3 has 15 residues. Trimming stripped 6 bases from V and 4 bases from J, with 16 bases between. In DNA, the CDR3 is TGTGCCAGCAGCCTCACGGCGGCGGCGGGAAACACCATATATTTT. It codes for CASSLTAAAGNTIYF.

This clone was picked up one time. The gene calls are TRBV18 and TRBJ1-5, with TRBD1 identical over 12 bases. J was trimmed by 12 bases and V by 2 bases; bases with no gene match: 5. The CDR3 runs to 14 residues. Germline V gene data show CDR1 as KGHSH and CDR2 as LQKENI. CDR3 sequence (DNA): TGTGCCAGCTCACCAGGGACAGGGGGCAGGGACCAGCATTTT. This codes for CASSPGTGGRDQHF.

This clone showed up just once. This chain joins TRBV9 and TRBJ2-7; no clear D. This CDR3 has 16 amino acids. The germline gives CDR1 SGDLS, CDR2 YYNGEE. V was trimmed by 4 bases and J by 5 bases, leaving 22 bases between them. The CDR3 loop reads CASSPRIGGFPDEQYF. The CDR3 nucleotides are TGTGCCAGCAGCCCTAGAATTGGTGGATTTCCCGACGAGCAGTACTTC. Variable domain in full (rest from reference TRBV9 and TRBJ2-7): DSGVTQTPKHLITATGQRVTLRCSPRSGDLSVYWYQQSLDQGLQFLIQYYNGEERAKGNILERFSAQQFPDLHSELNLSSLELGDSALYFCASSPRIGGFPDEQYFGPGTRLTVT.

V and J are TRBV19 and TRBJ2-7, with 7 bases that match TRBD1. Germline CDR1 and CDR2: LNHDA and SQIVND (reference sequence). V dropped 1 base and J dropped 9; count of bases not matched to a gene: 6. CDR3 size: 13 residues. Written as DNA, the CDR3 is TGTGCCAGTAGTATAGGGACAGGCCCCGCGCAGTACTTC. This codes for CASSIGTGPAQYF.

The chain has TRBV5-1 and TRBJ2-3; 10 positions match TRBD2. This CDR3 has 15 residues. Losses at the gene ends were 2 bases for V and 1 base for J; bases not matched to a gene: 1. CDR1 is SGHRS, CDR2 YFSETQ, per germline. CDR3 DNA: TGCGCCAGCAGCTTAGCGGGAGGGGGCACAGATACGCAGTATTTT. Amino acids: CASSLAGGGTDTQYF.

The gene calls are TRBV30 and TRBJ1-1; 8 bases are shared with TRBD1. Trimming cost V 4 bases and J 1 base; bases outside gene matches: 2. This CDR3 comprises 13 residues. Per the germline V gene, CDR1 is GTSNPN and CDR2 is SVGIG (reference sequence). The CDR3 nucleotides read TGTGCCTGGACTACAGGGGGGAACACTGAAGCTTTCTTT. Residues: CAWTTGGNTEAFF.

CDR3 sequence (DNA): TGTGCCACCAGCAGCGCCGGGACTAGCGGGAACGAGCAGTACTTC. Its protein product is CATSSAGTSGNEQYF. The chain couples TRBV15 to TRBJ2-7; 13 bases line up with TRBD2. Germline assignment: CDR1 LNHNV and CDR2 YYDKDF (reference sequence). The CDR3 consists of 15 residues. V lost 3 bases to trimming and J lost 5 bases; unmatched junction nucleotides: 4.

The chain is built from TRBV10-3 and TRBJ1-1, with D possibly TRBD1 on 5 matching bases. V gave up 8 bases and J gave up 1 base, with 14 bases separating them. The CDR3 extends over 14 amino acids. In germline, CDR1 is ENHRY, CDR2 SYGVKD. The CDR3 DNA reads TGTGCCATCCGGTCCGGGGGATGGAACACTGAAGCTTTCTTT. Its protein is CAIRSGGWNTEAFF.

The V call is TRBV11-3, the J call TRBJ1-1; D unclear. CDR3 length: 12 residues. Germline V lookup: CDR1 SGHNT, CDR2 YENEEA. V was shortened by 1 base and J by 6 bases, with 6 bases between the two germline ends. This CDR3 is CASSLVQAEAFF. The CDR3 nucleotides are TGTGCCAGCAGCTTAGTTCAGGCTGAAGCTTTCTTT.

The V call is TRBV30, the J call TRBJ2-1; D might be TRBD1 (6 bases). With 5 bases removed from V and 4 bases from J, the gap between germline ends came to 12 bases. The CDR3 has 13 residues. Germline values: CDR1 GTSNPN, CDR2 SVGIG (reference sequence). CDR3 sequence reads: CAWGRGAYNEQFF. The CDR3 nucleotides read TGTGCCTGGGGCAGGGGAGCGTACAATGAGCAGTTCTTC. Complete variable domain (other parts from reference TRBV30 and TRBJ2-1): SQTIHQWPATLVQPVGSPLSLECTVEGTSNPNLYWYRQAAGRGLQLLFYSVGIGQISSEVPQNLSASRPQDRQFILSSKKLLLSDSGFYLCAWGRGAYNEQFFGPGTRLTVL.

The chain has TRBV11-2 and TRBJ2-7; TRBD1 matches 7 bases. The CDR3 loop spans 15 amino acids. Losses at the gene ends were 3 bases for V and 4 bases for J; bases not matched to a gene: 9. From germline, CDR1 is SGHAT and CDR2 FQNNGV. Here the CDR3 reads CASSLTGRGFYEQYF. CDR3 sequence (DNA): TGTGCCAGCAGCTTGACAGGGCGTGGATTTTACGAGCAGTACTTC.